A selection of T cell receptor beta chains follows, all from one sample in a study of T cells in Graves' hyperthyroidism and ophthalmopathy. MiXCR, applied by TCRdb to the multiplex PCR reads, yields one record per CDR3 protein. Here the sample spans over 500,000 distinct CDR3 sequences, over 15% being singletons. Sequencing was carried out using blood. The origin of the receptors is a woman between 18 and 29 years old with Graves' ophthalmopathy. CDR3s include the opening cysteine and the closing phenylalanine or tryptophan. The D gene is left open where the match is weak. Rows give clone size only sometimes, using once, few, many, or a class for an expanded clone.

>TRBJ1-6|.|.|TRBV5-1
CASSPGTQHLNSPLHF
TGCGCCAGCAGCCCCGGGACGCAGCACCTTAATTCACCCCTCCACTTT
>TRBJ1-2|TRBD1|many|TRBV3-1
CASSQSGTGGTYGYTF
TGTGCCAGCAGCCAGTCCGGGACAGGGGGGACCTATGGCTACACCTTC
>TRBJ1-4|.|.|TRBV2
CASSEAGYRSNEKLFF
TGTGCCAGCAGTGAAGCAGGGTACAGATCAAATGAAAAACTGTTTTTT
>TRBJ1-1|.|many|TRBV7-8
CASSLLQVEGTEAFF
TGTGCCAGCAGCTTACTTCAGGTGGAGGGCACTGAAGCTTTCTTT
>TRBJ1-2|.|many|TRBV7-2
CASSLGTGNGYTF
TGTGCCAGCAGCTTGGGGACGGGGAATGGCTACACCTTC
>TRBJ2-1|TRBD1|many|TRBV20-1
CSASGAGDRLEDEQFF
TGCAGTGCTAGTGGGGCTGGGGACAGGTTAGAGGATGAGCAGTTCTTC
>TRBJ2-5|TRBD2|few|TRBV4-2
CASSHSSGSSRETQYF
TGTGCCAGCAGCCATAGTAGCGGGAGTAGCAGAGAGACCCAGTACTTC
>TRBJ2-1|TRBD1|many|TRBV11-2
CASSPAGQGRRNEQFF
TGTGCCAGCAGCCCAGCAGGACAGGGCCGTCGCAATGAGCAGTTCTTC
>TRBJ1-2|TRBD1|many|TRBV6-1
CASSVTGVYGYTF
TGTGCCAGCAGTGTGACAGGGGTTTATGGCTACACCTTC
>TRBJ1-2|.|few|TRBV4-1
CASSQDWGQLNYGYTF
TGCGCCAGCAGCCAAGATTGGGGTCAGTTGAACTATGGCTACACCTTC
>TRBJ2-7|.|many|TRBV6-1
CASSERVVYEQYF
TGTGCCAGCAGTGAGAGGGTAGTCTACGAGCAGTACTTC
>TRBJ1-6|TRBD1|few|TRBV6-1
CASSKDRAPHRNSPLHF
TGTGCCAGCAGTAAGGACAGGGCCCCTCATCGTAATTCACCCCTCCACTTT
>TRBJ2-1|.|.|TRBV7-3
CASSEGTPNEQFF
TGTGCCAGCAGCGAGGGGACGCCCAATGAGCAGTTCTTC
>TRBJ1-4|TRBD1|many|TRBV5-1
CASRSGGTNEKLFF
TGCGCCAGCAGATCAGGGGGAACTAATGAAAAACTGTTTTTT
>TRBJ2-7|TRBD1|.|TRBV6-1
CASSEGKGDRPYEQYF
TGCGCCAGCAGTGAGGGTAAAGGGGACAGGCCTTACGAGCAGTACTTC
>TRBJ2-7|TRBD2|many|TRBV28
CASNLAGGYAYEQYF
TGTGCCAGCAACCTAGCGGGAGGCTATGCCTACGAGCAGTACTTC
>TRBJ2-5|.|many|TRBV5-1
CASTVGMYQETQYF
TGCGCAAGCACGGTGGGGATGTACCAAGAGACCCAGTACTTC
>TRBJ2-7|TRBD1|few|TRBV29-1
CSGVQGANDEQYF
TGCAGCGGGGTACAGGGGGCCAACGACGAGCAGTACTTC
>TRBJ1-4|TRBD1|few|TRBV11-2
CASSSHGRQGKEKLFF
TGTGCCAGCAGCTCACATGGTAGACAGGGGAAAGAAAAACTGTTTTTT
>TRBJ1-1|.|few|TRBV7-7
CASSEQENTEAFF
TGTGCTAGCAGCGAACAGGAGAACACTGAAGCTTTCTTT
>TRBJ2-1|TRBD2|.|TRBV3-1
CASSQGTSGIFDEQFF
TGTGCCAGCAGCCAAGGGACTAGCGGGATTTTTGATGAGCAGTTCTTC